This TCR beta chain appears in the sequencing data of a study of CD8+CD57+ T cells in acquired aplastic anemia. Profiles of TCR beta VDJ and CDR3 were generated from a genomic DNA template. TCRdb reanalysed the reads using MiXCR and keeps one entry per CDR3 protein. The sample lists approximately 130,000 distinct CDR3 sequences, under 60% occurring once. Sequencing involved patients with CD8+CD57+ cell expansion previously shown by flow cytometry. Germline CDR1 and CDR2: DFQATT and SNEGSKA (reference sequence). The length of the CDR3 is 16 residues. Losses at the gene ends were 2 bases for V and 2 bases for J; bases not matched to a gene: 9. As for this clonotype: What it binds is unknown.

Findings of the study overall: Significance was not reached for CD8+ Simpson's diversity between patients and controls. The study identified twenty-nine CD8+ CDR3 sequences shared by patients and controls.

The V call is TRBV20-1, the J call TRBJ2-5, with 9 bases identical to TRBD2. Sequenced material: sorted CD4+, CD8+, or CD8+CD57+ T cells (not recorded which) from PBMCs. The sequence came from a human donor with aplastic anemia. The CDR3 sequence: CSARRRSGGPQETQYF. For the CDR3, the DNA is TGCAGTGCTAGAAGGAGGAGCGGGGGGCCGCAAGAGACCCAGTACTTC.